This is a list of T cell receptor beta chains from one sample in a study of radiation and T cells in renal cell carcinoma. Measured with immunoSEQ multiplex PCR; TCRdb has only the in-frame clones, and not every one. The profile shows 75,000 to 95,000 clones, 70% to 90% of them singletons. This specimen was blood, taken from a patient whose treatment included radiotherapy and nephrectomy. These receptors were obtained from a man aged 45 to 65 with renal cell carcinoma. CDR3s include the opening cysteine and the closing phenylalanine or tryptophan. The order of the fields is V gene, CDR3 length, J gene, D gene, clone size, CDR3 protein, CDR3 DNA. The D gene is left open where the match is weak. Not every row has a clone size; where given, it reads once, few, many or a size class.

v_call: TRBV19
cdr3_length: 14
j_call: TRBJ1-2
d_call: -
clone_size: -
cdr3_aa: CASSISDRNYGYTF
cdr3_nt: TGTGCCAGTAGTATCTCGGACAGAAACTATGGCTACACCTTC

v_call: TRBV10-3
cdr3_length: 15
j_call: TRBJ2-7
d_call: -
clone_size: -
cdr3_aa: CAISGDTWSSYEQYF
cdr3_nt: TGTGCCATCAGTGGAGACACCTGGAGCTCCTACGAGCAGTACTTC

v_call: TRBV7-2
cdr3_length: 17
j_call: TRBJ1-5
d_call: -
clone_size: -
cdr3_aa: CASSRSVQGQGNQPQHF
cdr3_nt: TGTGCCAGCAGCCGTTCCGTACAGGGCCAGGGCAATCAGCCCCAGCATTTT

v_call: TRBV15
cdr3_length: 15
j_call: TRBJ2-7
d_call: TRBD2
clone_size: -
cdr3_aa: CATTAGSSGADEQYF
cdr3_nt: TGTGCCACTACGGCCGGGAGTAGCGGGGCCGACGAGCAGTACTTC

v_call: TRBV6-5
cdr3_length: 15
j_call: TRBJ1-1
d_call: -
clone_size: -
cdr3_aa: CASSPQYVTNTEAFF
cdr3_nt: TGTGCCAGCAGCCCCCAATATGTAACTAACACTGAAGCTTTCTTT

v_call: TRBV19
cdr3_length: 13
j_call: TRBJ2-5
d_call: -
clone_size: -
cdr3_aa: CASSGARETPQYF
cdr3_nt: TGTGCCAGTAGTGGTGCGAGGGAAACCCCCCAGTACTTC

v_call: TRBV7-9
cdr3_length: 16
j_call: TRBJ1-2
d_call: -
clone_size: -
cdr3_aa: CASSLEGGRPSYGYTF
cdr3_nt: TGTGCCAGCAGCTTGGAGGGGGGCCGTCCTTCTTATGGCTACACCTTC

v_call: TRBV7-2
cdr3_length: 15
j_call: TRBJ1-1
d_call: TRBD1
clone_size: -
cdr3_aa: CASSYWTGRGTEAFF
cdr3_nt: TGTGCCAGCAGCTATTGGACAGGGCGCGGCACTGAAGCTTTCTTT

v_call: TRBV5-1
cdr3_length: 13
j_call: TRBJ1-2
d_call: TRBD1
clone_size: -
cdr3_aa: CASSGTGTYGYTF
cdr3_nt: TGCGCCAGCAGCGGGACAGGGACATATGGCTACACCTTC

v_call: TRBV10-3
cdr3_length: 17
j_call: TRBJ2-1
d_call: TRBD2
clone_size: -
cdr3_aa: CAIMSVAGGPSDNEQFF
cdr3_nt: TGTGCCATCATGTCGGTAGCGGGAGGGCCCTCAGACAATGAGCAGTTCTTC

v_call: TRBV29-1
cdr3_length: 11
j_call: TRBJ2-7
d_call: -
clone_size: -
cdr3_aa: CSVVGGYEQYF
cdr3_nt: TGCAGCGTTGTTGGGGGGTACGAGCAGTACTTC

v_call: TRBV2
cdr3_length: 13
j_call: TRBJ1-1
d_call: -
clone_size: -
cdr3_aa: CASSSKGGTEAFF
cdr3_nt: TGTGCCAGCAGCTCGAAAGGTGGCACTGAAGCTTTCTTT

v_call: TRBV7-9
cdr3_length: 13
j_call: TRBJ1-2
d_call: -
clone_size: -
cdr3_aa: CASSATPGYGYTF
cdr3_nt: TGTGCCAGCAGCGCTACCCCGGGCTATGGCTACACCTTC

v_call: TRBV6-5
cdr3_length: 11
j_call: TRBJ1-3
d_call: -
clone_size: -
cdr3_aa: CASSQGNTIYF
cdr3_nt: TGTGCCAGCAGTCAAGGAAACACCATATATTTT

v_call: TRBV15
cdr3_length: 12
j_call: TRBJ1-5
d_call: -
clone_size: few
cdr3_aa: CATSRDGQPQHF
cdr3_nt: TGTGCCACCAGCAGAGATGGCCAGCCCCAGCATTTT

v_call: TRBV6-5
cdr3_length: 14
j_call: TRBJ2-1
d_call: -
clone_size: -
cdr3_aa: CASRPRVGYNEQFF
cdr3_nt: TGTGCCAGCAGACCCAGGGTAGGCTACAATGAGCAGTTCTTC

v_call: TRBV19
cdr3_length: 13
j_call: TRBJ1-2
d_call: -
clone_size: -
cdr3_aa: CASSMGGFGGYTF
cdr3_nt: TGTGCCAGTAGTATGGGAGGGTTTGGTGGCTACACCTTC

v_call: TRBV18
cdr3_length: 15
j_call: TRBJ1-4
d_call: TRBD1
clone_size: -
cdr3_aa: CASSPRQGYNEKLFF
cdr3_nt: TGTGCCAGCTCACCCCGACAGGGGTATAATGAAAAACTGTTTTTT

v_call: TRBV28
cdr3_length: 14
j_call: TRBJ1-1
d_call: TRBD1
clone_size: -
cdr3_aa: CASSSGGGNTEAFF
cdr3_nt: TGTGCCAGCAGTTCAGGGGGCGGAAACACTGAAGCTTTCTTT

v_call: TRBV19
cdr3_length: 14
j_call: TRBJ2-2
d_call: TRBD2
clone_size: few
cdr3_aa: CASGGRPNTGELFF
cdr3_nt: TGTGCCTCGGGAGGCAGGCCGAACACCGGGGAGCTGTTTTTT

v_call: TRBV30
cdr3_length: 13
j_call: TRBJ1-4
d_call: -
clone_size: -
cdr3_aa: CAWSVPTNEKLFF
cdr3_nt: TGTGCCTGGAGTGTACCGACTAATGAAAAACTGTTTTTT

v_call: TRBV4-3
cdr3_length: 15
j_call: TRBJ2-7
d_call: -
clone_size: -
cdr3_aa: CASSQNPGRTYEQYF
cdr3_nt: TGCGCCAGCAGCCAGAATCCGGGACGGACCTACGAGCAGTACTTC

v_call: TRBV9
cdr3_length: 15
j_call: TRBJ1-2
d_call: -
clone_size: -
cdr3_aa: CASSGGPGPGYGYTF
cdr3_nt: TGTGCCAGCAGCGGGGGACCGGGCCCCGGGTATGGCTACACCTTC

v_call: TRBV6-5
cdr3_length: 16
j_call: TRBJ2-1
d_call: -
clone_size: many
cdr3_aa: CASSYSIGQAYNEQFF
cdr3_nt: TGTGCCAGCAGTTACTCCATAGGGCAAGCCTACAATGAGCAGTTCTTC

v_call: TRBV6-4
cdr3_length: 13
j_call: TRBJ2-3
d_call: TRBD2
clone_size: -
cdr3_aa: CASSAGAGRTQYF
cdr3_nt: TGTGCCAGCAGCGCAGGAGCGGGACGGACGCAGTATTTT

v_call: TRBV14
cdr3_length: 14
j_call: TRBJ2-7
d_call: TRBD2
clone_size: -
cdr3_aa: CASSQGTSVREQYF
cdr3_nt: TGTGCCAGCAGCCAAGGGACTAGCGTGAGGGAGCAGTACTTC

v_call: TRBV6-1
cdr3_length: 14
j_call: TRBJ1-4
d_call: -
clone_size: -
cdr3_aa: CASSKGRRDEKLFF
cdr3_nt: TGTGCCAGCAGTAAGGGACGGAGAGATGAAAAACTGTTTTTT

v_call: TRBV15
cdr3_length: 14
j_call: TRBJ2-7
d_call: -
clone_size: few
cdr3_aa: CATSRDQRAYEQYF
cdr3_nt: TGTGCCACCAGCAGAGATCAAAGGGCCTACGAGCAGTACTTC

v_call: TRBV20-1
cdr3_length: 11
j_call: TRBJ2-7
d_call: -
clone_size: -
cdr3_aa: CSARRTYEQYF
cdr3_nt: TGCAGTGCCAGGCGGACCTACGAGCAGTACTTC

v_call: TRBV9
cdr3_length: 18
j_call: TRBJ2-1
d_call: TRBD2
clone_size: -
cdr3_aa: CASSVGREGILSYNEQFF
cdr3_nt: TGTGCCAGCAGCGTAGGTCGGGAGGGAATTCTCTCCTACAATGAGCAGTTCTTC

v_call: TRBV19
cdr3_length: 16
j_call: TRBJ2-6
d_call: -
clone_size: -
cdr3_aa: CASGIRVHSGANVLTF
cdr3_nt: TGTGCCAGTGGGATCCGGGTCCACTCTGGGGCCAACGTCCTGACTTTC

v_call: TRBV7-2
cdr3_length: 17
j_call: TRBJ1-3
d_call: -
clone_size: once
cdr3_aa: CASSLFTDYRPGNTIYF
cdr3_nt: TGTGCCAGCAGCTTATTCACAGACTACCGTCCTGGAAACACCATATATTTT

v_call: TRBV6-5
cdr3_length: 14
j_call: TRBJ2-1
d_call: -
clone_size: -
cdr3_aa: CASSSETRRDEQFF
cdr3_nt: TGTGCCAGCAGTTCCGAGACTCGACGCGATGAGCAGTTCTTC

v_call: TRBV9
cdr3_length: 20
j_call: TRBJ1-4
d_call: -
clone_size: -
cdr3_aa: CASSVVEGVRWAGTNEKLFF
cdr3_nt: TGTGCCAGCAGCGTAGTAGAGGGGGTCAGATGGGCTGGGACTAATGAAAAACTGTTTTTT

v_call: TRBV7-7
cdr3_length: 14
j_call: TRBJ2-7
d_call: TRBD1
clone_size: -
cdr3_aa: CASSPGQGAYEQYF
cdr3_nt: TGTGCTAGCAGCCCTGGACAGGGGGCCTACGAGCAGTACTTC

v_call: TRBV5-5
cdr3_length: 13
j_call: TRBJ1-1
d_call: -
clone_size: -
cdr3_aa: CASSVFWNTEAFF
cdr3_nt: TGTGCCAGCAGCGTCTTTTGGAACACTGAAGCTTTCTTT

v_call: TRBV29-1
cdr3_length: 15
j_call: TRBJ2-3
d_call: -
clone_size: -
cdr3_aa: CSVEGTSLSTDTQYF
cdr3_nt: TGCAGCGTTGAGGGGACTTCACTCAGCACAGATACGCAGTATTTT

v_call: TRBV9
cdr3_length: 15
j_call: TRBJ2-3
d_call: TRBD1
clone_size: -
cdr3_aa: CASSSWTGNSDTQYF
cdr3_nt: TGTGCCAGCAGCTCCTGGACAGGGAACTCAGATACGCAGTATTTT

v_call: TRBV20-1
cdr3_length: 11
j_call: TRBJ2-3
d_call: -
clone_size: -
cdr3_aa: CSARESDTQYF
cdr3_nt: TGCAGTGCTAGAGAGTCCGATACGCAGTATTTT

v_call: TRBV10-2
cdr3_length: 15
j_call: TRBJ2-7
d_call: TRBD1
clone_size: -
cdr3_aa: CASSEWGQGTYEQYF
cdr3_nt: TGCGCCAGCAGTGAGTGGGGACAGGGAACCTACGAGCAGTACTTC

v_call: TRBV30
cdr3_length: 15
j_call: TRBJ2-3
d_call: -
clone_size: -
cdr3_aa: CAWRLIQGLSDTQYF
cdr3_nt: TGTGCCTGGAGGTTAATCCAGGGTCTTTCAGATACGCAGTATTTT

v_call: TRBV4-2
cdr3_length: 13
j_call: TRBJ1-1
d_call: -
clone_size: -
cdr3_aa: CASSQEGGTEAFF
cdr3_nt: TGTGCCAGCAGCCAAGAAGGGGGCACTGAAGCTTTCTTT

v_call: TRBV7-6
cdr3_length: 15
j_call: TRBJ2-7
d_call: TRBD2
clone_size: -
cdr3_aa: CASSSGTSGSYEQYF
cdr3_nt: TGTGCCAGCAGCTCCGGGACTAGCGGATCCTACGAGCAGTACTTC

v_call: TRBV2
cdr3_length: 14
j_call: TRBJ2-5
d_call: -
clone_size: -
cdr3_aa: CASRGGHSGETQYF
cdr3_nt: TGTGCCAGCAGGGGCGGACATTCTGGGGAGACCCAGTACTTC

v_call: TRBV6-1
cdr3_length: 15
j_call: TRBJ1-1
d_call: -
clone_size: -
cdr3_aa: CASSPGWGGNTEAFF
cdr3_nt: TGTGCCAGCAGTCCAGGATGGGGGGGGAACACTGAAGCTTTCTTT

v_call: TRBV27
cdr3_length: 16
j_call: TRBJ2-5
d_call: -
clone_size: -
cdr3_aa: CASSLSGGAHQETQYF
cdr3_nt: TGTGCCAGCAGTTTATCTGGGGGGGCTCACCAAGAGACCCAGTACTTC

v_call: TRBV5-1
cdr3_length: 14
j_call: TRBJ2-5
d_call: TRBD2
clone_size: -
cdr3_aa: CASRSGGAKETQYF
cdr3_nt: TGCGCCAGCCGTAGCGGGGGGGCCAAAGAGACCCAGTACTTC

v_call: TRBV28
cdr3_length: 16
j_call: TRBJ1-1
d_call: -
clone_size: medium-sized
cdr3_aa: CASSARDTLGDTEAFF
cdr3_nt: TGTGCCAGCAGTGCCCGGGACACCCTAGGGGACACTGAAGCTTTCTTT

v_call: TRBV7-3
cdr3_length: 13
j_call: TRBJ2-5
d_call: -
clone_size: -
cdr3_aa: CASSLNLGETQYF
cdr3_nt: TGTGCCAGCAGCTTAAATCTAGGCGAGACCCAGTACTTC

v_call: TRBV18
cdr3_length: 16
j_call: TRBJ2-1
d_call: TRBD2
clone_size: -
cdr3_aa: CASSPGTSANYNEQFF
cdr3_nt: TGTGCCAGCTCACCAGGGACTAGCGCGAACTACAATGAGCAGTTCTTC

v_call: TRBV6-5
cdr3_length: 12
j_call: TRBJ2-7
d_call: -
clone_size: -
cdr3_aa: CASSLRRSEQYF
cdr3_nt: TGTGCCAGCAGTTTAAGGAGGTCCGAGCAGTACTTC

v_call: TRBV2
cdr3_length: 11
j_call: TRBJ1-4
d_call: -
clone_size: -
cdr3_aa: CASRYNEKLFF
cdr3_nt: TGTGCCAGCAGATACAATGAAAAACTGTTTTTT

v_call: TRBV19
cdr3_length: 14
j_call: TRBJ2-7
d_call: -
clone_size: -
cdr3_aa: CASRFSGASYEQYF
cdr3_nt: TGTGCCAGTAGGTTTTCGGGGGCCTCCTACGAGCAGTACTTC